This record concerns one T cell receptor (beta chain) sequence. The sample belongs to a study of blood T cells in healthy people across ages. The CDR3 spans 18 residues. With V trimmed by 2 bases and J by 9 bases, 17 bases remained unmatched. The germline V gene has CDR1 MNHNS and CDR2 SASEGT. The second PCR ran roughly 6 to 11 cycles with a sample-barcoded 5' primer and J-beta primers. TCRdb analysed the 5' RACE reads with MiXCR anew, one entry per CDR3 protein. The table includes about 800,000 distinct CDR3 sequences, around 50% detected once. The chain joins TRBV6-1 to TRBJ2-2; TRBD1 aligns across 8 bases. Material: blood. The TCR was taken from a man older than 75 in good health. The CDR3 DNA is TGTGCCAGCAGTGAATTCCGCGGGGACAGGCTTAACATCCGGGAGCTGTTTTTT. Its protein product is CASSEFRGDRLNIRELFF.